The sequence of this TCR beta chain was determined in a study of T-cell reconstitution after alpha-beta-depleted transplantation in children. Regarding the study as a whole: After transplant, at about two months, alpha-beta T cells were reportedly derived from several hundred expanded graft clones.

Trimming took 0 bases from V and 11 from J, leaving 13 bases between them. In germline, CDR1 is SGHAT, CDR2 FQNNGV. The CDR3 is 13 residues long. This clonotype was seen many times. What it binds is unknown. TCRbeta library preparation incorporated unique molecular identifiers. TCRdb passed the PCR reads through MiXCR, listing each CDR3 protein once. The sample holds about 300,000 distinct CDR3 sequences, about 9.5% seen once. The TCR was taken from a boy in the first two years of life with acute myeloid leukemia, due to receive a stem cell transplant. The sample consisted of PBMCs, taken before TCRalphabeta/CD19-depleted stem cell transplant. The V call is TRBV11-2, the J call TRBJ1-1, with D perhaps matching TRBD1 (5 bases). This chain's CDR3 is CASSLERGADAFF. The CDR3 region has the DNA TGTGCCAGCAGCTTAGAAAGGGGTGCGGATGCTTTCTTT.